The sequence of this T cell receptor beta chain was determined in a study of blood T cell repertoires in COVID-19. Study background: The United States, Italy and Spain were the sources of the acute and convalescent COVID-19 samples. T cells, B-cell-depleted T cells, or PBMCs supplied cDNA or gDNA.

The CDR3 has 14 residues. CDR1 MNHEY and CDR2 SVGAGI come from the germline V gene. The germline V and J ends were trimmed by 6 bases and 4 bases, with 15 bases remaining between them. As processed by the authors: Amplification of reference gene primers provided the estimated nucleated cell counts. Profiling relied on immunoSEQ multiplex PCR, and the TCRdb table lists in-frame clones only, not all of them. That table gives V, J and clone size, and the DNA gave D and trimming. The table shows fewer than 200,000 clones, with about 85% occurring only once. The sequenced material came from peripheral blood. This receptor was taken from a man aged 60 to 75 who had recovered from COVID-19. The gene calls are TRBV6-5 and TRBJ1-2; no clear D. This CDR3 reads CASSRDYVGYGYTF. CDR3 sequence (DNA): TGTGCCAGCAGCCGGGATTACGTTGGCTATGGCTACACCTTC.